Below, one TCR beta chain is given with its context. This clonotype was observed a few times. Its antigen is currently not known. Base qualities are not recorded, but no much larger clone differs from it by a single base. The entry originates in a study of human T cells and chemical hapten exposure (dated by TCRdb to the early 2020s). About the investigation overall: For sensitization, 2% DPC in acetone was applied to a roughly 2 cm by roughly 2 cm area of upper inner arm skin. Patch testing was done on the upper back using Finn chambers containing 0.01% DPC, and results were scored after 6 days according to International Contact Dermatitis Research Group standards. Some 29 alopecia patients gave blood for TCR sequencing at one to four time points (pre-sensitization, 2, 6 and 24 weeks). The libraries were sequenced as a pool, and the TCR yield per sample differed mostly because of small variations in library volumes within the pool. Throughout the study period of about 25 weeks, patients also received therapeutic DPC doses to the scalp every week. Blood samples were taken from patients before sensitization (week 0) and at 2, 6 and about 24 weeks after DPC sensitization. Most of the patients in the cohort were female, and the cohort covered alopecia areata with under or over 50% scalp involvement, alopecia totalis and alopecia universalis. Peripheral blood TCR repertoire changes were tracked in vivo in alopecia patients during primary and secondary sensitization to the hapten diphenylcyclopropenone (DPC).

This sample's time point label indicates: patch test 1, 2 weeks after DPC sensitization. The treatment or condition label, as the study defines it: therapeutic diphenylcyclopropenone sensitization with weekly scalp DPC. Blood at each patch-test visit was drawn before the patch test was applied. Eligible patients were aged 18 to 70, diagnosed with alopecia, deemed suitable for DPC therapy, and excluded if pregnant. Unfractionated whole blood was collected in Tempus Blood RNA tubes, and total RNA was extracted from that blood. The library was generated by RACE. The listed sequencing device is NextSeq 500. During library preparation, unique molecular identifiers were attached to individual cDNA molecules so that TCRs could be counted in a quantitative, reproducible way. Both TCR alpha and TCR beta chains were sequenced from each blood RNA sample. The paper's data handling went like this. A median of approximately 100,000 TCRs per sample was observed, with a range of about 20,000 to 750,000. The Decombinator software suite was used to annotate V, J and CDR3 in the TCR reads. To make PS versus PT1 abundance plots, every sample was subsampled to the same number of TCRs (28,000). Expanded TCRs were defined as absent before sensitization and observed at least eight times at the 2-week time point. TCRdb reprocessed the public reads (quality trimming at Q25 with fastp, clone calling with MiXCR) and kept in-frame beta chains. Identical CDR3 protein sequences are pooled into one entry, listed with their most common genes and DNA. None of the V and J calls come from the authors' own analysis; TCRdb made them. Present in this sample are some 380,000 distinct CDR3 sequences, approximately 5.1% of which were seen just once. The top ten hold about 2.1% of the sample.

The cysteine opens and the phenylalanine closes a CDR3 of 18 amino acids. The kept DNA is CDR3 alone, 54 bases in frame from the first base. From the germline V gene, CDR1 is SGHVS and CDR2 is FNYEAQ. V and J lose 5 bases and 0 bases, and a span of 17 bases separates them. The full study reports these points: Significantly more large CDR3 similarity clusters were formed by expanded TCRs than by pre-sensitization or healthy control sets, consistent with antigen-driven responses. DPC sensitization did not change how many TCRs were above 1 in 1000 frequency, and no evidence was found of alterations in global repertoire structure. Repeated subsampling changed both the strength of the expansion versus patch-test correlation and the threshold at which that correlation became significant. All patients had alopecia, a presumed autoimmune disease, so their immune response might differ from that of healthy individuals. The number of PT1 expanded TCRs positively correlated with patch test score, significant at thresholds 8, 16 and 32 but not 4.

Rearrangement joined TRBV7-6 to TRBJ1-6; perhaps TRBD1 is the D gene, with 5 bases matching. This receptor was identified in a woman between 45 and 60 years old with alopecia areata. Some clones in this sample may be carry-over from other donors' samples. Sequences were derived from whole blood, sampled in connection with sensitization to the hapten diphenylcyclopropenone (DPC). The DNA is TGTGCCAGCAGCCCAATGACAGCCCCGAGCTCCTATAATTCACCCCTCCACTTT. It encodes CASSPMTAPSSYNSPLHF.